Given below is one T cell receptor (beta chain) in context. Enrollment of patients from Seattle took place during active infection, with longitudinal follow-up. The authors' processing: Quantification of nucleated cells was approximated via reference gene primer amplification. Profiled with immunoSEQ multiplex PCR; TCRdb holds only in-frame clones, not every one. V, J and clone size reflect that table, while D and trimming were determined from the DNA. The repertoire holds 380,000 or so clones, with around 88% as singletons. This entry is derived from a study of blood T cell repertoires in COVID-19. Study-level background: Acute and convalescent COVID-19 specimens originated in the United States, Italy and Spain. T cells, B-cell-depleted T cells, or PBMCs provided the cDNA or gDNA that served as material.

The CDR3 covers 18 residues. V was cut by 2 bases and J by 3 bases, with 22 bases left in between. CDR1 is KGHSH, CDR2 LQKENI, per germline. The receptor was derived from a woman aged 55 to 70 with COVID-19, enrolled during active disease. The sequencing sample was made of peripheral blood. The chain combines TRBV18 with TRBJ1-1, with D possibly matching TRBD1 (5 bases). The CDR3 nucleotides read TGTGCCAGCTCACCATCCGTAGGGGTAAGACATAACCACACTGAAGCTTTCTTT. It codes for CASSPSVGVRHNHTEAFF.